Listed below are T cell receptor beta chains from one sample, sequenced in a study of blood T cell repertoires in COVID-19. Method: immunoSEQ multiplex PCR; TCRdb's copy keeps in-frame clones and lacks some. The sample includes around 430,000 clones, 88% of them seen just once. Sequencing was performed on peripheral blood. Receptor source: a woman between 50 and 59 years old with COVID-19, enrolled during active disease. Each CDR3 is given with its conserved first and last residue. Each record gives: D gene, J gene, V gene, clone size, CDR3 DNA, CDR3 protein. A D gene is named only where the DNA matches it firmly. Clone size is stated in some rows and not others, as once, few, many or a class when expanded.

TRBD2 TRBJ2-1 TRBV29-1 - TGCAGCGCAATAGCGGGGGGCTCGATTAATGAGCAGTTCTTC CSAIAGGSINEQFF
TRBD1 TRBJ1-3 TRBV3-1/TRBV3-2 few TGTGCCAGCAGCCCAGCTGGGGACAGTGGAGACACCATATATTTT CASSPAGDSGDTIYF
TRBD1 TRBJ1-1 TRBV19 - TGTGCCAGTAAGAGGGGGCCGGACACTGAAGCTTTCTTT CASKRGPDTEAFF
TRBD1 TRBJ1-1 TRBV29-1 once TGCAGCTTTCAGGGGGGCACTGAAGCTTTCTTT CSFQGGTEAFF
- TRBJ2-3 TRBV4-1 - TGCGCCAGCAGCCTCCGGGGGATGACCTCGAGCACAGATACGCAGTATTTT CASSLRGMTSSTDTQYF
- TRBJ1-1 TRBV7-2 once TGTGCCAGCAGCTATCCCGCTGAAGCTTTCTTT CASSYPAEAFF
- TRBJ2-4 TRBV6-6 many TGTGCCAGCAGTTACTCTGGGGGGATGGCCAAAAACATTCAGTACTTC CASSYSGGMAKNIQYF
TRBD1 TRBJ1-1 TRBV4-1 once TGCGCCAGCAGCCAAGGACGGGACAGGGGGTTGAGGGGCACTGAAGCTTTCTTT CASSQGRDRGLRGTEAFF
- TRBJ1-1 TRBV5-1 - TGCGCCAGCAGCACTACAGGGAACACTGAAGCTTTCTTT CASSTTGNTEAFF
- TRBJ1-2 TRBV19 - TGTGCCAGTAGTATAGACGCGACAGAGAACTATGGCTACACCTTC CASSIDATENYGYTF
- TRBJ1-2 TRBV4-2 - TGTGCCAGCAGCCTAAATCCAACAGGCCTTTATGGCTACACCTTC CASSLNPTGLYGYTF
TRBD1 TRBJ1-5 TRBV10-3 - TGTGCCGCCTCGGACAGGGCTATTGGCCAGCCCCAGCATTTT CAASDRAIGQPQHF
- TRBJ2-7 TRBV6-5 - TGTGCCAGCACTAGAGTCGGGCAGGGCCACGAGCAGTACTTC CASTRVGQGHEQYF
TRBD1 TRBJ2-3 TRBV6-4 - TGTGCCAGCAGTGAACAGGGGGTAGATACGCAGTATTTT CASSEQGVDTQYF
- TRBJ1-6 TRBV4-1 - TGCGCCAGCAGCAGAACAGGCAGTTCGAGCTCCTATAATTCACCCCTCCACTTT CASSRTGSSSSYNSPLHF
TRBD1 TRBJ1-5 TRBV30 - TGTGCCTGGAGCACGACAGGGGGGTCTCTCTCAGCCCAGCATTTT CAWSTTGGSLSAQHF
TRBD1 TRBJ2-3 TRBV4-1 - TGCGCCAGCAGCCAAGTCCCCGGGGCACAGGGGACCACAGATACGCAGTATTTT CASSQVPGAQGTTDTQYF
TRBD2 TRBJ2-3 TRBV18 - TGTGCCAGCTCAACTGTGGGACTAGCGGGCACAGATACGCAGTATTTT CASSTVGLAGTDTQYF
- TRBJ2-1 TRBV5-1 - TGCGCCAGCAGCTTGGCCGGTTCTAGCTCCTACAATGAGCAGTTCTTC CASSLAGSSSYNEQFF
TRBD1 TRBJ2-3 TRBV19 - TGTGCCAGTAGTCCGACAGGGGGCTCAGATACGCAGTATTTT CASSPTGGSDTQYF
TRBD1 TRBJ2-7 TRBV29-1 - TGCAGCGTTGAAGTTGGGACAGGGGGCTACGAGCAGTACTTC CSVEVGTGGYEQYF
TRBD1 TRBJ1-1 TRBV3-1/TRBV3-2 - TGTGCCAGCAGCCTCCGGGACAGGAACACTGAAGCTTTCTTT CASSLRDRNTEAFF